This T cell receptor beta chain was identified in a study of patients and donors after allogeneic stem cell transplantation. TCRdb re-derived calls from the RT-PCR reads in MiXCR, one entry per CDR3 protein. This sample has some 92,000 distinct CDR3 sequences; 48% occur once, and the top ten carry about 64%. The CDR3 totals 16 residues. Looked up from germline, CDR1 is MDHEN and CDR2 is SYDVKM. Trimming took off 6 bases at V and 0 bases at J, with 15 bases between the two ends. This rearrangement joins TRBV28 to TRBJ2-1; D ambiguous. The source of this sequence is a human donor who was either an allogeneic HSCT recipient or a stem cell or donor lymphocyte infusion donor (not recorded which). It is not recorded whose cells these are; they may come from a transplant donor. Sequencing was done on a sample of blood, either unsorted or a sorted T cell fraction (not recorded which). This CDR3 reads CASSPREVSSYNEQFF. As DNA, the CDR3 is TGTGCCAGCAGCCCACGTGAAGTGAGCTCCTACAATGAGCAGTTCTTC.